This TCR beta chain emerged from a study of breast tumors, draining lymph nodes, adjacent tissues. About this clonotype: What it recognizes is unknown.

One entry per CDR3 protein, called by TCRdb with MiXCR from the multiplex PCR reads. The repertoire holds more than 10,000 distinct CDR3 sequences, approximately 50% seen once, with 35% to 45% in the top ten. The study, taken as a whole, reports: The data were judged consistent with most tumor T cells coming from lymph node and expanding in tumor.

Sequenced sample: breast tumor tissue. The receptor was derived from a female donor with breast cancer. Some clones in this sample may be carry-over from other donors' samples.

The CDR3 sequence: CATSDLPDTQYF. CDR3 nucleotides: TGTGCCACCAGTGATTTGCCAGATACGCAGTATTTT. V and J are TRBV24-1 and TRBJ2-3; D unresolved. V was clipped by 0 bases and J by 4 bases, with 1 base between them. Germline-derived CDR1 and CDR2 are KGHDR and SFDVKD. The CDR3 totals 12 residues.